Listed below are T cell receptor beta chains from one sample, sequenced in a study of cytomegalovirus exposure and HLA in healthy donors. Libraries were prepared by immunoSEQ multiplex PCR; TCRdb keeps only in-frame clonotypes and omits some of them. The sample includes roughly 250,000 clones, 84% of them seen just once. Sequencing input: PBMCs. The source of these receptors is a woman in her 40s in good health and CMV-seropositive. CDR3s include the opening cysteine and the closing phenylalanine or tryptophan. The order of the fields is J gene, V gene, clone size, D gene, CDR3 protein, CDR3 DNA. A D gene is named only where the DNA matches it firmly. Only part of the rows carry a size: once, few, many, or a class if the clone is expanded.

TRBJ2-7,TRBV4-3,.,TRBD2,CASSQAHPSGSYEQYF,TGCGCCAGCAGCCAAGCTCATCCTAGCGGGAGCTACGAGCAGTACTTC
TRBJ2-3,TRBV6-1,.,.,CASREETLPWSTDTQYF,TGTGCCAGCAGGGAAGAGACACTCCCGTGGAGCACAGATACGCAGTATTTT
TRBJ2-5,TRBV4-2,.,TRBD2,CASSQGTRAGAQETQYF,TGTGCCAGCAGCCAGGGGACGCGGGCGGGAGCCCAAGAGACCCAGTACTTC
TRBJ2-4,TRBV6-4,.,.,CASSQARSLQDHGKNIQYF,TGTGCCAGCAGTCAAGCTCGGTCTTTGCAGGATCATGGCAAAAACATTCAGTACTTC
TRBJ2-3,TRBV30,.,.,CAWSNREVSQYF,TGTGCCTGGAGCAACAGGGAAGTTTCTCAGTATTTT
TRBJ2-5,TRBV27,few,.,CASSRDYGKETQYF,TGTGCCAGCAGTCGTGACTATGGCAAAGAGACCCAGTACTTC
TRBJ2-2,TRBV28,.,.,CASRLAPGELFF,TGTGCCAGCCGACTGGCCCCCGGGGAGCTGTTTTTT
TRBJ2-2,TRBV7-9,.,.,CASSLAGGTGELFF,TGTGCCAGCAGCTTGGCGGGTGGGACCGGGGAGCTGTTTTTT
TRBJ1-1,TRBV19,once,.,CASRLGLPNTEAFF,TGTGCCAGTAGGCTTGGTCTACCGAACACTGAAGCTTTCTTT
TRBJ2-7,TRBV18,.,.,CASSLRSGEQYF,TGTGCCAGCTCGTTACGAAGCGGCGAGCAGTACTTC
TRBJ1-2,TRBV27,.,.,CASSLGLGNYGYTF,TGTGCCAGCAGTTTAGGGCTGGGTAACTATGGCTACACCTTC
TRBJ2-1,TRBV6-1,.,TRBD2,CASSEARLAGEIEQFF,TGTGCCAGCAGTGAAGCAAGACTAGCGGGAGAGATTGAGCAGTTCTTC
TRBJ2-1,TRBV7-2,once,TRBD1,CASSLALLQGAHNEQFF,TGTGCCAGCAGCTTAGCCCTATTACAGGGGGCGCACAATGAGCAGTTCTTC
TRBJ1-1,TRBV27,.,TRBD1,CASSRDRGLTEAFF,TGTGCCAGCAGCAGGGACAGGGGGCTCACTGAAGCTTTCTTT
TRBJ1-1,TRBV6-5,.,TRBD1,CASHRGRVAFF,TGTGCCAGCCACAGGGGCAGGGTGGCTTTCTTT
TRBJ2-7,TRBV5-6,.,TRBD2,CASSAGLAGVSYEQYF,TGTGCCAGCAGCGCGGGACTAGCGGGCGTATCCTACGAGCAGTACTTC
TRBJ1-6,TRBV7-8,few,.,CASSFWTAPQVSPLHF,TGTGCCAGCAGCTTCTGGACAGCACCTCAGGTTTCACCCCTCCACTTT
TRBJ2-1,TRBV7-9,.,TRBD2,CASSLLAGGSYNEQFF,TGTGCCAGCAGCTTACTAGCGGGAGGTTCCTACAATGAGCAGTTCTTC
TRBJ2-1,TRBV4-3,.,TRBD1,CASSQPGQVGYNEQFF,TGCGCCAGCAGCCAACCGGGACAGGTGGGCTACAATGAGCAGTTCTTC
TRBJ1-5,TRBV2,.,.,CASSETGTLNQPQHF,TGTGCCAGCAGTGAAACAGGCACACTAAATCAGCCCCAGCATTTT
TRBJ2-7,TRBV7-2,once,.,CASRTERSAHEQYF,TGTGCCAGCAGAACCGAACGGAGTGCCCACGAGCAGTACTTC
TRBJ1-6,TRBV5-5,.,TRBD1,CASSSSGGSTNNSPLHF,TGTGCCAGCAGCTCGTCAGGGGGCAGTACAAATAATTCACCCCTCCACTTT
TRBJ2-3,TRBV19,.,.,CASSIWRFADTQYF,TGTGCCAGTAGTATTTGGCGGTTTGCAGATACGCAGTATTTT
TRBJ1-4,TRBV10-3,.,TRBD1,CAISAGTGEKLFF,TGTGCCATCAGTGCGGGGACAGGGGAAAAACTGTTTTTT
TRBJ2-1,TRBV7-3,medium-sized,TRBD2,CASSLTAGPYNEQFF,TGTGCCAGCAGTCTTACAGCGGGGCCATACAATGAGCAGTTCTTC
TRBJ2-1,TRBV30,.,TRBD2,CAWSRTRTSGSSNEQFF,TGTGCCTGGAGTCGTACCAGGACTAGCGGGAGTAGCAATGAGCAGTTCTTC
TRBJ1-2,TRBV7-2,.,.,CASSLGGGGKGSGYTF,TGTGCCAGCAGCTTAGGTGGGGGGGGGAAGGGTAGTGGCTACACCTTC
TRBJ2-5,TRBV5-4,.,.,CASSVLSGVGTRYF,TGTGCCAGCAGCGTCCTGTCGGGGGTCGGGACCCGGTACTTC
TRBJ2-5,TRBV7-6,.,.,CASSLPGLETQYF,TGTGCCAGCAGCTTACCAGGGTTAGAGACCCAGTACTTC
TRBJ2-1,TRBV27,.,TRBD2,CASSLSPSGFTYGVDNEQFF,TGTGCCAGCAGTTTATCTCCTAGCGGGTTCACCTACGGGGTTGACAATGAGCAGTTCTTC
TRBJ1-1,TRBV29-1,.,.,CSVSGVTEAFF,TGCAGCGTGTCGGGGGTCACTGAAGCTTTCTTT
TRBJ2-2,TRBV7-6,.,TRBD2,CASSDRLADRTGELFF,TGTGCCAGCAGTGACCGACTAGCGGACCGCACCGGGGAGCTGTTTTTT
TRBJ1-4,TRBV4-2,.,TRBD1,CASSRSSGQHEKLFF,TGTGCCAGCAGCCGTAGCTCGGGACAGCATGAAAAACTGTTTTTT
TRBJ2-3,TRBV7-3,.,TRBD1,CASSIQGEDTQYF,TGTGCCAGCAGCATTCAGGGGGAAGATACGCAGTATTTT
TRBJ1-2,TRBV6-1,.,TRBD1,CAGRTGGRDYGYTF,TGTGCCGGAAGGACAGGGGGAAGGGACTATGGCTACACCTTC
TRBJ2-5,TRBV7-2,.,.,CASSSLAEETQYF,TGTGCCAGCAGCTCCTTAGCGGAAGAGACCCAGTACTTC
TRBJ2-3,TRBV5-1,.,TRBD2,CASSLGGLAGTDTQYF,TGCGCCAGCAGCTTGGGAGGACTAGCGGGAACAGATACGCAGTATTTT
TRBJ2-7,TRBV10-3,.,.,CAISQGFEQYF,TGTGCCATCTCCCAGGGCTTTGAGCAGTACTTC
TRBJ2-1,TRBV7-9,.,TRBD1,CASSSGTDTNEQFF,TGTGCCAGCAGCTCCGGGACAGACACCAATGAGCAGTTCTTC
TRBJ1-3,TRBV14,.,.,CASSQDSGKFGGNTIYF,TGTGCCAGCAGCCAAGATTCAGGGAAGTTCGGTGGAAACACCATATATTTT
TRBJ2-7,TRBV27,once,TRBD2,CASSSPGLAGANEQYF,TGTGCCAGCAGTTCACCGGGACTAGCGGGAGCCAACGAGCAGTACTTC
TRBJ2-3,TRBV11-2,.,TRBD1,CASSPDGFGTQGADTQYF,TGTGCCAGCAGCCCCGATGGATTCGGGACGCAGGGGGCAGATACGCAGTATTTT
TRBJ2-2,TRBV19,.,.,CASIPPLNTGELFF,TGTGCCAGTATCCCCCCACTTAACACCGGGGAGCTGTTTTTT
TRBJ2-1,TRBV7-8,.,TRBD2,CASSSNTGLADYHNEQFF,TGTGCCAGCAGCTCTAACACGGGACTAGCGGATTACCACAATGAGCAGTTCTTC
TRBJ1-5,TRBV28,.,.,CASSLHAPGRINQPQHF,TGTGCCAGCAGTTTACACGCCCCAGGGCGGATCAATCAGCCCCAGCATTTT
TRBJ2-7,TRBV4-1,.,.,CASSHQEGGSGYEQYF,TGCGCCAGCAGCCACCAGGAAGGGGGTTCCGGTTACGAGCAGTACTTC
TRBJ2-3,TRBV28,.,TRBD2,CASSPLREVADTQYF,TGTGCCAGCAGTCCCTTGCGGGAGGTAGCAGATACGCAGTATTTT
TRBJ2-2,TRBV2,.,.,CASLSPGGELFF,TGTGCCAGCCTAAGCCCAGGGGGGGAGCTGTTTTTT
TRBJ1-1,TRBV2,.,TRBD1,CAGTRDRDPLNTEAFF,TGTGCCGGCACCCGGGACAGGGACCCACTGAACACTGAAGCTTTCTTT
TRBJ1-5,TRBV5-4,.,.,CASSWRRDGHNQPQHF,TGTGCCAGCAGCTGGAGGCGGGACGGACACAATCAGCCCCAGCATTTT
TRBJ1-1,TRBV6-6,.,TRBD1,CASTRTGENTEAFF,TGTGCCAGCACCCGGACAGGGGAGAACACTGAAGCTTTCTTT